The TCR beta chain described here comes from a study of blood T cell repertoires in COVID-19. Study-level background: The study drew acute and convalescent COVID-19 samples from the United States, Italy and Spain.

As handled by the study authors: Quantification of nucleated cells was approximated via reference gene primer amplification. Some clones are missing from TCRdb's copy, which holds only in-frame ones; the method was immunoSEQ multiplex PCR. The D gene and trimming were derived from the DNA, and the V and J assignments and clone size from that table. Here the sample spans under 250,000 clones, around four fifths being singletons. This CDR3 region has 15 residues. Germline loops: CDR1 SEHNR, CDR2 FQNEAQ (reference sequence). Trimming left V 5 bases short and J 7 bases short, with 18 bases between. The sample taken for sequencing was peripheral blood. The chain recombines TRBV7-9 with TRBJ2-4; possible D gene TRBD1, 6 bases. The clonotype originates from a woman in her sixties or seventies with active or convalescent COVID-19. DNA of the CDR3: TGTGCCAGCAGCCCCAGGGGACAAAAGGGGAACATTCAGTACTTC. Translating it yields CASSPRGQKGNIQYF.